This TCR beta chain was observed in a study of blood T cells in healthy people across ages. Study-wide points: Higher diversity, along with more naive CD4+ cells, distinguished long-lived donors from aged donors.

Unmatched junction bases numbered 10, after V lost 0 bases and J lost 6 bases. This CDR3 comprises 18 residues. Germline CDR1 reads LGHNA; CDR2 reads YSLEER. A note on this clonotype: The antigen remains undetermined.

The second PCR ran roughly 6 to 11 cycles with a sample-barcoded 5' primer and J-beta primers. Any given sample supplied a minimum of 2.5 million CDR3-containing paired-end reads. In TCRdb, the 5' RACE reads were re-called with MiXCR into one record per CDR3 protein. The sample includes just under 550,000 distinct CDR3 sequences, around 24% seen only once; the top ten take 7.5% to 9%. A further study also used this sample, focusing on T cells of mothers and their children. That work states: All RNA that had been extracted was used for cDNA synthesis at roughly 1.6 ug per 15 ul.

Sequenced sample: blood. This chain connects TRBV4-3 to TRBJ2-1, with 11 bases identical to TRBD2. This TCR was recovered from a boy aged 5-17 years in good health. CDR3 nucleotide sequence: TGCGCCAGCAGCCAAGAACTAGCGGGAGAGCTTAGGGGCAATGAGCAGTTCTTC. Its protein product is CASSQELAGELRGNEQFF.